The 2 T cell receptor beta chains reported below all come from one sample, sequenced in a study of CD8+CD57+ T cells in acquired aplastic anemia. Individuals selected for sequencing had exhibited CD8+CD57+ cell expansion on flow cytometry. Genomic DNA, the template, was used for profiling of the TCR beta VDJ and CDR3. MiXCR was run by TCRdb on the reads, yielding one entry per CDR3 protein. This sample has fewer than 250,000 distinct CDR3 sequences; more than 45% occur once, and the top ten carry 6.5% to 10%. The sequencing sample was made of sorted CD4+, CD8+, or CD8+CD57+ T cells (not recorded which) from PBMCs. Receptors were obtained from a human donor with aplastic anemia.

In its sample, this clonotype was seen once. Just one base apart from a much larger clone, this may be a read error. The V call is TRBV20-1, the J call TRBJ1-1; D not resolved. Germline V CDR1 and CDR2: DFQATT, SNEGSKA (reference sequence). The V gene lost 1 base and the J gene lost 1 base, with 7 bases spanning the gap. CDR3 length: 13 amino acids. CDR3 sequence (DNA): TGCAGTGCTAGAGGGCTGGCGAACACTGAAGCTTTCTTT. Residues: CSARGLANTEAFF.

This clonotype occurred a few times. A much bigger clone sits one base away, suggesting this may be a read error. The chain is built from TRBV7-9 and TRBJ2-7; tentative D call: TRBD2 (5 bases). V gave up 5 bases and J gave up 1 base, with 9 bases separating them. The CDR3 has 13 residues. Germline V CDR1 and CDR2: SEHNR, FQNEAQ (reference sequence). The CDR3 DNA follows: TGTGCCAGCAGCCCCCGGGGTTCCTACGAGCAGTACGTC. This gives the protein CASSPRGSYEQYV.